This T cell receptor (beta chain) was sequenced during a study of blood T cells in healthy people across ages. With a J-beta primer mix and a sample-barcoded 5' primer, a second PCR ran 7 to 11 cycles. TCRdb processed the 5' RACE reads anew with MiXCR; each CDR3 protein has one entry. The sample has around 1.5 million distinct CDR3 sequences, 59% seen once; the top ten hold 6.5% to 8%. This clonotype was found a few times. V was trimmed by 7 bases and J by 1 base, leaving 11 bases between them. This CDR3 region has 13 residues. The TCR originated in a young man in good health. This chain links TRBV12-3 or TRBV12-4 with TRBJ2-7; no definite D call. The sample consisted of blood. The CDR3 sequence: CASTTRLSYEQYF. CDR3 sequence (DNA): TGTGCCAGCACCACACGCTTATCCTACGAGCAGTACTTC.